What follows are 8 T cell receptor beta chains derived from one specimen sequenced in a study of T cell responses to AZD1222 COVID-19 vaccine. TCRdb keeps only in-frame clones here, not all; method: immunoSEQ multiplex PCR. Of about 140,000 clones in the sample, 90% were seen once. The material sequenced was peripheral blood, taken on day 0 of AZD1222 vaccination. These receptors all stem from an adult in good health.

The rearrangement joins TRBV3-1 (or the pseudogene TRBV3-2) to TRBJ2-7; D call uncertain. Germline CDR1 LGHDT, CDR2 YNNKEL (reference sequence). This CDR3 contains 12 residues. V lost 4 bases to trimming and J lost 4 bases, with 8 bases between them. The CDR3 coding sequence is TGTGCCAGCAGCCGCCAGGAATACGAGCAGTACTTC. The encoded protein is CASSRQEYEQYF.

The gene calls are TRBV9 and TRBJ2-3; 12 bases fit TRBD2. Germline-derived CDR1 and CDR2 are SGDLS and YYNGEE. J was trimmed by 2 bases and V by 0 bases; bases with no gene match: 10. The length of the CDR3 is 19 residues. The DNA for the CDR3 is TGTGCCAGCAGCGTAGCTCTCACAGGACTAGCGGGGCCCACAGATACGCAGTATTTT. It is translated as CASSVALTGLAGPTDTQYF.

Written as DNA, the CDR3 is TGTGCCAGCCACCGGCAGGGGGCGGATGAAAAACTGTTTTTT. Translated, it gives CASHRQGADEKLFF. This chain uses TRBV5-4 with TRBJ1-4, with TRBD1 matching over 8 bases. The germline CDR1 and CDR2 sequences are SGHNT and YYREEE (reference sequence). The CDR3 spans 14 residues. Trimming cost V 7 bases and J 6 bases; bases outside gene matches: 8.

The J gene is TRBJ1-1, the V gene TRBV18; D gene unclear. Trimming left V 6 bases short and J 7 bases short, with 15 bases between. The length of the CDR3 is 13 residues. Looked up from germline, CDR1 is KGHSH and CDR2 is LQKENI. CDR3 DNA: TGTGCCAGCTCCCAAGGCCCCAGTAGTGAAGCTTTCTTT. This codes for CASSQGPSSEAFF.

The chain joins TRBV4-3 to TRBJ1-5; D unclear. The CDR3 runs 13 residues. Germline V CDR1 and CDR2: LGHNA, YSLEER. V was trimmed by 0 bases and J by 6 bases, leaving 6 bases between them. In nucleotides, the CDR3 is TGCGCCAGCAGCCAAGATTTCGGTCAGCCCCAGCATTTT. It translates to CASSQDFGQPQHF.

This chain links TRBV19 with TRBJ1-5; TRBD1 agrees at 9 bases. V trimming: 3 bases; J trimming: 1 base; junction bases outside the gene matches: 7. Germline V gene sequence: CDR1 LNHDA, CDR2 SQIVND (reference sequence). The CDR3 runs 17 residues. The CDR3 spells CASSIFPGTGSNQPQHF. CDR3 bases: TGTGCCAGTAGTATCTTTCCCGGGACAGGGAGCAATCAGCCCCAGCATTTT. Together with reference TRBV19 and TRBJ1-5, the CDR3 gives the full variable domain: DGGITQSPKYLFRKEGQNVTLSCEQNLNHDAMYWYRQDPGQGLRLIYYSQIVNDFQKGDIAEGYSVSREKKESFPLTVTSAQKNPTAFYLCASSIFPGTGSNQPQHFGDGTRLSIL.

This chain joins TRBV7-9 and TRBJ1-1, with 9 bases identical to TRBD1. Germline V lookup: CDR1 SEHNR, CDR2 FQNEAQ (reference sequence). J gave up 0 bases and V 5 bases, and 7 bases lay outside the gene matches. CDR3 length equals 16 residues. The CDR3 region is CASSTHRGPMNTEAFF. In DNA, the CDR3 is TGTGCCAGCAGCACGCACAGGGGGCCGATGAACACTGAAGCTTTCTTT.

The chain joins TRBV14 to TRBJ2-3, with 8 bases aligning to TRBD2. CDR1 and CDR2 from the germline V gene are SGHDN and FVKESK. V shed 0 bases, J shed 6 bases, and the junction held 8 bases outside the gene matches. The CDR3 is 16 amino acids. The CDR3 DNA reads TGTGCCAGCAGCCAAGATGGGGGGACTAGATTTGATACGCAGTATTTT. Amino acids: CASSQDGGTRFDTQYF.